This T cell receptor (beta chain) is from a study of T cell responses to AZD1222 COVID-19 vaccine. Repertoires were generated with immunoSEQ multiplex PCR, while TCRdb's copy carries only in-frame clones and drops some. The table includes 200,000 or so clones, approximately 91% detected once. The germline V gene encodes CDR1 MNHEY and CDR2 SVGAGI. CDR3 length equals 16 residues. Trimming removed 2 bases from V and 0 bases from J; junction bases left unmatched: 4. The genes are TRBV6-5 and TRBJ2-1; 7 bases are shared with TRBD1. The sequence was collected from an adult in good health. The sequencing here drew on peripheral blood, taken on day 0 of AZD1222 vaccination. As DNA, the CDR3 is TGTGCCAGCAGTTACGGATACAGGGGCTCCTACAATGAGCAGTTCTTC. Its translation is CASSYGYRGSYNEQFF.